These 24 T cell receptor beta chains were all obtained from the same sample, sequenced in a study of blood T cell repertoires in COVID-19. Method: immunoSEQ multiplex PCR; TCRdb's copy keeps in-frame clones and lacks some. The sample has about 120,000 clones; roughly 82% are singletons. Sequencing was carried out using peripheral blood. Receptor source: a woman aged 60 to 75 with acute or convalescent COVID-19.

The chain carries TRBV5-5 and TRBJ1-1; D is unresolved. Germline loops: CDR1 SGHKS, CDR2 YYEKEE (reference sequence). The CDR3 is 15 amino acids. V lost 0 bases and J 6 bases, leaving 15 bases between the germline ends. Here the CDR3 DNA reads TGTGCCAGCAGCTTGGTGGGCCAGAATTTAGCTGAAGCTTTCTTT. It encodes CASSLVGQNLAEAFF. The full variable domain, rest sourced from reference TRBV5-5 and TRBJ1-1, is DAGVTQSPTHLIKTRGQQVTLRCSPISGHKSVSWYQQVLGQGPQFIFQYYEKEERGRGNFPDRFSARQFPNYSSELNVNALLLGDSALYLCASSLVGQNLAEAFFGQGTRLTVV.

This chain links TRBV9 with TRBJ2-3, with 7 bases identical to TRBD2. The CDR3 consists of 16 residues. The V gene's germline CDR1 is SGDLS and CDR2 YYNGEE. Trimming removed 0 bases from V and 6 bases from J; junction bases left unmatched: 10. Written as DNA, the CDR3 is TGTGCCAGCAGCGTAGGGGAGCGGGGTTTTTCGGATACGCAGTATTTT. Translated: CASSVGERGFSDTQYF.

This rearrangement joins TRBV6-1 to TRBJ1-3; possible D gene TRBD1, 5 bases. CDR1 is MNHNS and CDR2 is SASEGT in the germline V gene. V lost 2 bases and J 7 bases, leaving 9 bases between the germline ends. The CDR3 has 13 amino acids. The CDR3 DNA follows: TGTGCCAGCAGTGAAATCGGGGGGAACACCATATATTTT. Translation: CASSEIGGNTIYF.

As regards this clone: Other DNA variants within this sample encode the same CDR3. V and J are TRBV28 and TRBJ2-5; D uncertain. The V gene lost 6 bases and the J gene lost 4 bases, with 6 bases spanning the gap. Germline V gene lookup returns CDR1 MDHEN and CDR2 SYDVKM. The CDR3 is 11 amino acids. The CDR3 loop reads CASSSRETQYF. CDR3 nucleotides: TGTGCCAGCAGCAGTCGAGAGACCCAGTACTTC.

The gene calls are TRBV4-3 and TRBJ2-2, with 7 bases fitting TRBD2. The CDR3 is made up of 15 amino acids. Germline values: CDR1 LGHNA, CDR2 YSLEER. V lost 1 base to trimming and J lost 10 bases; unmatched junction nucleotides: 9. CDR3 loop: CASSQGGGGWEELFF. CDR3 bases: TGCGCCAGCAGCCAAGGTGGGGGAGGGTGGGAGGAGCTGTTTTTT.

The chain employs TRBV6-5 and TRBJ2-7; 8 bases are shared with TRBD2. The germline V gene encodes CDR1 MNHEY and CDR2 SVGAGI. The ends lost 6 bases at V and 0 bases at J; junction bases unmatched: 4. CDR3 length: 14 residues. The CDR3 spells CASRGGTSSYEQYF. CDR3 DNA: TGTGCCAGCAGGGGGGGGACTAGCTCCTACGAGCAGTACTTC.

The chain recombines TRBV13 with TRBJ1-6, with a weak D call TRBD1 (5 bases). CDR3 length equals 13 residues. V was clipped by 1 base and J by 9 bases, with 7 bases between them. Germline V gene lookup returns CDR1 PRHDT and CDR2 FYEKMQ (reference sequence). The CDR3 nucleotides are TGTGCCAGCAGCTTAGATCAGGGTTCACCCCTCCACTTT. Protein product: CASSLDQGSPLHF. The variable domain in full, completed from reference TRBV13 and TRBJ1-6, reads AAGVIQSPRHLIKEKRETATLKCYPIPRHDTVYWYQQGPGQDPQFLISFYEKMQSDKGSIPDRFSAQQFSDYHSELNMSSLELGDSALYFCASSLDQGSPLHFGNGTRLTVT.

This sequence joins TRBV29-1 and TRBJ1-2; TRBD1 matches 7 bases. Germline CDR1 reads SQVTM; CDR2 reads ANQGSEA. The V gene end was trimmed by 5 bases and the J gene end by 5 bases; junction bases not matched to a gene: 8. The CDR3 sequence is 13 residues long. CDR3 residues: CSVLGTATYGYTF. CDR3 nucleotide sequence: TGCAGCGTTCTTGGGACAGCCACTTATGGCTACACCTTC.

CDR3 in amino acids: CASSPAGTGGNEQYF. In nucleotides, the CDR3 is TGTGCCAGCAGTCCCGCCGGGACAGGGGGAAACGAGCAGTACTTC. The genes are TRBV28 and TRBJ2-7, with 11 bases matching TRBD1. Trimming at V came to 5 bases and at J to 5 bases, leaving 8 bases not matched to a gene. Germline V lookup: CDR1 MDHEN, CDR2 SYDVKM. The CDR3 runs to 15 residues. Variable domain in full (rest from reference TRBV28 and TRBJ2-7): DVKVTQSSRYLVKRTGEKVFLECVQDMDHENMFWYRQDPGLGLRLIYFSYDVKMKEKGDIPEGYSVSREKKERFSLILESASTNQTSMYLCASSPAGTGGNEQYFGPGTRLTVT.

The chain combines TRBV7-9 with TRBJ1-2; the match to TRBD1 covers 9 bases. V trimming: 3 bases; J trimming: 8 bases; junction bases outside the gene matches: 13. The V gene's germline CDR1 is SEHNR and CDR2 FQNEAQ (reference sequence). CDR3 length: 16 amino acids. CDR3 coding DNA: TGTGCCAGCAGCTTCCCGGGACAGGGAGGAACGGGGGGCTACACCTTC. This gives the protein CASSFPGQGGTGGYTF. Complete variable domain (other parts from reference TRBV7-9 and TRBJ1-2): DTGVSQNPRHKITKRGQNVTFRCDPISEHNRLYWYRQTLGQGPEFLTYFQNEAQLEKSRLLSDRFSAERPKGSFSTLEIQRTEQGDSAMYLCASSFPGQGGTGGYTFGSGTRLTVV.

Notes on this clone: This sample also contains other DNA sequences that code for the same CDR3. The V gene is TRBV27, the J gene TRBJ1-6, with no clear D. Deletions cut 3 bases from V and 7 bases from J, with 4 bases between. This CDR3 has 12 residues. Per germline, CDR1 MNHEY and CDR2 SMNVEV (reference sequence). The CDR3 spells CASSFLNSPLHF. The CDR3 DNA reads TGTGCCAGCAGTTTTTTAAATTCACCCCTCCACTTT.

The chain joins TRBV5-4 to TRBJ1-1; a possible D gene is TRBD1 (6 bases). Germline CDR1 is SGHNT and CDR2 is YYREEE (reference sequence). The CDR3 is made up of 14 amino acids. V lost 7 bases, J lost 1 base, and 14 bases lay in between. The DNA of the CDR3 is TGTGCCAGCCTCAAAGGGGGACAGAACACTGAAGCTTTCTTT. This sequence encodes CASLKGGQNTEAFF.

This clone is a singleton in its sample. The chain employs TRBV7-3 and TRBJ2-1; D gene unclear. Looked up from germline, CDR1 is SGHTA and CDR2 is FQGTGA. The CDR3 is made up of 14 amino acids. The V end was cut by 1 base, the J end by 5 bases, with 9 bases between. The CDR3 protein is CASSLNPTDNEQFF. In DNA, the CDR3 is TGTGCCAGCAGCTTAAACCCCACGGACAATGAGCAGTTCTTC.

CDR3 residues: CASAGLGGYTF. The CDR3 bases are TGTGCCAGCGCGGGCCTTGGGGGCTACACCTTC. This chain links TRBV6-6 with TRBJ1-2; D unresolved. CDR1 and CDR2 (germline): MNHNY, SVGAGI (reference sequence). Trimming cost V 8 bases and J 8 bases, with 12 bases left between them. CDR3 size: 11 residues.

The chain carries TRBV4-3 and TRBJ1-2, with D possibly TRBD1 on 6 matching bases. Germline CDR1 LGHNA, CDR2 YSLEER. Trimming cost V 0 bases and J 1 base, with 9 bases left between them. This CDR3 has 15 amino acids. DNA for the CDR3: TGCGCCAGCAGCCAAGATTGGGGACATAACTATGGCTACACCTTC. Protein: CASSQDWGHNYGYTF.

This clone was counted once. The V call is TRBV7-4, the J call TRBJ2-3; D may be TRBD1 (6 bases). CDR1 and CDR2 (germline): SGHVT, SQSDAQ. Trimming removed 4 bases from V and 2 bases from J, with 19 bases in between. The CDR3 is 17 residues long. The chain's CDR3 is CASSSDGGDTDTDTQYF. As DNA, the CDR3 is TGTGCCAGCAGCTCCGACGGTGGGGACACCGACACAGATACGCAGTATTTT.

The chain couples TRBV3-1 (or the pseudogene TRBV3-2) to TRBJ1-3, with no clear D. The germline V gene has CDR1 LGHDT and CDR2 YNNKEL (reference sequence). Trimming removed 3 bases from V and 1 base from J, with 4 bases in between. The CDR3 contains 13 residues. The CDR3 protein is CASSHLSGNTIYF. CDR3 coding DNA: TGTGCCAGCAGCCACCTGTCTGGAAACACCATATATTTT.

This rearrangement joins TRBV27 to TRBJ2-3; D gene uncertain. This CDR3 has 15 amino acids. Germline V gene data show CDR1 as MNHEY and CDR2 as SMNVEV (reference sequence). V was trimmed by 9 bases and J by 2 bases, leaving 18 bases between them. The CDR3 spells CASSSTLSFTDTQYF. Written as DNA, the CDR3 is TGTGCCAGTTCTTCGACATTATCTTTCACAGATACGCAGTATTTT.

The rearrangement links TRBV6-2 or TRBV6-3 to TRBJ2-2, with TRBD2 matching 12 bases. Germline trimming cut 2 bases from V and 6 bases from J; bases unmatched to any gene: 10. Germline V gives CDR1 MNHEY, CDR2 SVGEGT. The CDR3 consists of 18 residues. In DNA form, the CDR3 reads TGTGCCAGCAGTTACCTGCCTAGCGGGGGGGCCACTCCCGGGGAGCTGTTTTTT. Translated, it gives CASSYLPSGGATPGELFF.

J is TRBJ1-5 and V is TRBV29-1; tentative D call: TRBD1 (5 bases). The CDR3 totals 13 residues. Trimming pared 4 bases from V and 4 bases from J, leaving 11 bases between. Germline V gene data show CDR1 as SQVTM and CDR2 as ANQGSEA. CDR3 region: CSVAGGGNQPQHF. Here the CDR3 DNA reads TGCAGCGTTGCCGGGGGGGGGAATCAGCCCCAGCATTTT.

The rearrangement uses TRBV7-6 and TRBJ2-5, with TRBD1 identical over 10 bases. The CDR3 covers 16 residues. Germline V gives CDR1 SGHVS, CDR2 FNYEAQ. J was trimmed by 1 base and V by 5 bases; bases with no gene match: 7. The CDR3: CASSPPGTGVQETQYF. The DNA of the CDR3 is TGTGCCAGCAGCCCCCCGGGGACAGGGGTCCAAGAGACCCAGTACTTC.

This clone was picked up one time. The V and J genes are TRBV19 and TRBJ1-2; 7 bases map to TRBD1. The J segment lost 3 bases and the V segment lost 1 base, leaving 2 bases of the junction unmatched. This CDR3 region has 14 residues. The germline gives CDR1 LNHDA, CDR2 SQIVND (reference sequence). The CDR3 coding sequence is TGTGCCAGTAGTATAGTAGGGACAGACTATGGCTACACCTTC. Protein product: CASSIVGTDYGYTF.

The CDR3 DNA sequence: TGTGCCAGCAGGGGGAGTTACAATGAGCAGTTCTTC. It encodes CASRGSYNEQFF. The J gene is TRBJ2-1, the V gene TRBV11-3; weak D call: TRBD2 (5 bases). The CDR3 contains 12 residues. Germline V gives CDR1 SGHNT, CDR2 YENEEA. The V end was cut by 6 bases, the J end by 4 bases, with 7 bases between.

This sequence joins TRBV5-1 and TRBJ2-7; weak D call: TRBD1 (5 bases). Trimming took off 1 base at V and 2 bases at J, with 7 bases between the two ends. The CDR3 covers 13 residues. Germline V gives CDR1 SGHRS, CDR2 YFSETQ. The chain's CDR3 is CASSLRGPYEQYF. CDR3 nucleotide sequence: TGCGCCAGCAGCTTGAGGGGCCCCTACGAGCAGTACTTC.